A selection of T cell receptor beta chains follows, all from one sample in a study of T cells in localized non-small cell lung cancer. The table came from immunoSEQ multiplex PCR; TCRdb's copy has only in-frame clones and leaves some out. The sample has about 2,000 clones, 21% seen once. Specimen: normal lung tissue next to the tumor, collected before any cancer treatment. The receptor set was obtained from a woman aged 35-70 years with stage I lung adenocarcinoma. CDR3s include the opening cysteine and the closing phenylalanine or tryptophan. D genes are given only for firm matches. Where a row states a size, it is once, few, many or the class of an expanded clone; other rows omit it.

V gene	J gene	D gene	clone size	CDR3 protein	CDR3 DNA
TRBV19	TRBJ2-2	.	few	CASSNPNTGELFF	TGTGCCAGTAGTAATCCGAACACCGGGGAGCTGTTTTTT
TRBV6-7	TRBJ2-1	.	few	CASSQQGRNEQFF	TGTGCCAGCAGTCAACAAGGAAGAAATGAGCAGTTCTTC
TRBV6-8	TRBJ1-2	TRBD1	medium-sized	CASRIPGQGMDGYTF	TGTGCCAGCAGAATCCCGGGACAGGGGATGGATGGCTACACCTTC
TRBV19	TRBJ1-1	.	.	CASSVRQSGYGTEAFF	TGTGCCAGTAGTGTCCGGCAGTCGGGGTACGGCACTGAAGCTTTCTTT
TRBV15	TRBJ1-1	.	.	CATSAYRAANTEAFF	TGTGCCACCAGCGCTTACCGGGCAGCTAACACTGAAGCTTTCTTT
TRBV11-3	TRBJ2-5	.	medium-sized	CASSRQGGGQETQYF	TGTGCCAGCAGCCGCCAGGGGGGAGGCCAAGAGACCCAGTACTTC
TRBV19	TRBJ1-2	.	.	CASSITERTANGYTF	TGTGCCAGTAGTATAACCGAAAGGACGGCGAATGGCTACACCTTC
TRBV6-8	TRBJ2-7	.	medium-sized	CASRESPSRYEQYF	TGTGCCAGCAGGGAGTCACCCTCTCGCTACGAGCAGTACTTC
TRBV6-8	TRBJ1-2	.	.	CASSLGGYGYTF	TGTGCCAGCAGCCTCGGAGGATATGGCTACACCTTC
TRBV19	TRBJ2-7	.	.	CASSRTGTSYEQYF	TGTGCCAGTAGTCGTACCGGGACCTCCTACGAGCAGTACTTC
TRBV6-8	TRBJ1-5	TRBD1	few	CASSYHRGRGDQPQHF	TGTGCCAGCAGTTACCACAGGGGGCGCGGGGATCAGCCCCAGCATTTT